Listed here are 8 T cell receptor beta chains from one sample, sequenced in a study of monozygotic twins with inflammatory bowel disease (dated by TCRdb to the late 2010s). Receptors were amplified or captured by 5' RACE. Reads for this sample came from an Illumina HiSeq 2500. The reads, reprocessed by TCRdb, yield one row per CDR3 protein sequence and no DNA. The table of this sample itemizes just over 300,000 distinct CDR3 sequences. Over 5% of the sample is held by the ten biggest clonotypes. Sequencing used blood. The receptors stem from a human donor with ulcerative colitis or Crohn's disease, or a healthy co-twin of an affected twin (not recorded which).

The chain couples TRBV7-2 to TRBJ1-5; without DNA, the TCRdb call of TRBD1 cannot be checked. Germline V gene lookup returns CDR1 SGHTA and CDR2 FQGNSA. The CDR3 spans 15 residues. Here the CDR3 reads CASSPPAPSSQPQHF.

The rearrangement links TRBV11-1 to TRBJ1-5; as DNA is missing, the TRBD1 call by TCRdb cannot be tested. The CDR3 contains 19 residues. Germline V lookup: CDR1 SGHAT, CDR2 FQDESV (reference sequence). The CDR3 reads CASSLVGPGTGGKSQPQHF.

V and J are TRBV7-9 and TRBJ2-1; TCRdb returns TRBD2, unconfirmable since there is no DNA. The CDR3 totals 15 residues. Germline loops: CDR1 SEHNR, CDR2 FQNEAQ (reference sequence). Here the CDR3 reads CASSWGGRASDEQFF.

CDR3 sequence reads: CASSRTGKSYEQYF. The chain links TRBV6-2 or TRBV6-3 to TRBJ2-7; without DNA, the TCRdb call of TRBD1 cannot be checked. This CDR3 region has 14 residues. Germline CDR1 is MNHEY and CDR2 is SVGEGT.

The genes are TRBV5-6 and TRBJ2-5; TCRdb lists TRBD1, though no DNA is available to test this call. Per germline, CDR1 SGHDT and CDR2 YYEEEE. This CDR3 region has 14 residues. The CDR3 sequence is CASSFLQGGETQYF.

The chain has TRBV29-1 and TRBJ2-7; the D gene TCRdb calls, TRBD1, cannot be checked with no DNA. The CDR3 contains 12 residues. The germline V gene encodes CDR1 SQVTM and CDR2 ANQGSEA. The CDR3 here is CSVQGSPGEQYF.

The rearrangement links TRBV5-6 to TRBJ2-3; as DNA is missing, the TRBD1 call by TCRdb cannot be tested. CDR1 is SGHDT, CDR2 YYEEEE, per germline. The CDR3 has 15 amino acids. This chain's CDR3 is CASSASGTGGYTQYF.

The gene calls are TRBV29-1 and TRBJ2-3; TCRdb reports TRBD2, a call that lacks DNA to check it against. CDR1 and CDR2 from the germline V gene are SQVTM and ANQGSEA. This CDR3 has 15 amino acids. The CDR3 sequence is CSVDGLAGRTDTQYF.